The rows below give T cell receptor beta chains drawn from one sample of a study of T-cell memory formation after mild COVID-19. TCRdb fed the 5' RACE reads into MiXCR, producing one record per CDR3 protein. The sample yields more than 300,000 distinct CDR3 sequences, around 15% seen once. Sequencing used PBMCs or a T cell subset sorted from them (not recorded which). The source of these receptors is a man aged 18 to 29 who had mild COVID-19 (a few samples of this study predate the infection). Cell type and time point are not known. Each CDR3 is given with its conserved first and last residue. A D gene is named only where the DNA matches it firmly. Clone size is stated in some rows and not others, as once, few, many or a class when expanded.

CDR3aa	CDR3nt	d_gene	v_gene	abundance	j_gene
CSVQGIGTEAFF	TGCAGCGTACAGGGAATTGGGACTGAAGCTTTCTTT	-	TRBV29-1	-	TRBJ1-1
CASSVGGGYTF	TGTGCCAGCAGCGTAGGGGGAGGCTACACCTTC	-	TRBV9	few	TRBJ1-2
CASSNRDGYSYEQYF	TGTGCCAGCAGTAACCGGGACGGTTACTCCTACGAGCAGTACTTC	-	TRBV28	few	TRBJ2-7
CASSLGRETEAFF	TGTGCCAGCAGCCTTGGAAGGGAGACTGAAGCTTTCTTT	-	TRBV7-9	many	TRBJ1-1
CASTIGGTAYEQYF	TGTGCCAGTACTATTGGGGGAACCGCCTACGAGCAGTACTTC	-	TRBV19	-	TRBJ2-7
CASSLGEGGPEAFF	TGCGCCAGCAGCTTGGGCGAAGGGGGGCCTGAAGCTTTCTTT	-	TRBV5-1	few	TRBJ1-1
CASSPGFRETQYF	TGTGCCAGCAGTCCAGGGTTTCGGGAGACCCAGTACTTC	-	TRBV12-3/TRBV12-4	few	TRBJ2-5
CASSFEGVERKLFF	TGTGCCAGCAGCTTCGAGGGGGTGGAGCGGAAACTGTTTTTT	-	TRBV7-9	-	TRBJ1-4
CASRRGPGAVKVYGYTF	TGTGCCAGCAGGCGAGGTCCGGGGGCCGTCAAGGTCTATGGCTACACCTTC	-	TRBV6-5	-	TRBJ1-2
CASKGPSMGYGYTF	TGTGCCAGCAAAGGTCCGTCGATGGGCTATGGCTACACCTTC	-	TRBV6-6	-	TRBJ1-2
CASSSGTGGFYGYTF	TGCGCCAGCAGCTCCGGGACAGGGGGCTTCTATGGCTACACCTTC	TRBD1	TRBV5-1	few	TRBJ1-2
CASSQEALAGGRKNEQFF	TGCGCCAGCAGCCAAGAAGCGCTAGCGGGGGGGCGAAAGAATGAGCAGTTCTTC	TRBD2	TRBV4-3	few	TRBJ2-1
CASSQGRLAPYNEQFF	TGTGCCAGCAGCCAAGGTCGCCTAGCCCCCTACAATGAGCAGTTCTTC	-	TRBV14	few	TRBJ2-1
CASSLGTGMGYEQYF	TGCGCCAGCAGCTTGGGGACAGGGATGGGCTACGAGCAGTACTTC	TRBD1	TRBV5-1	few	TRBJ2-7
CASSPTAHYNEQFF	TGTGCCAGCAGCCCCACCGCCCACTACAATGAGCAGTTCTTC	-	TRBV12-3/TRBV12-4	many	TRBJ2-1
CASSYKKGRNSPLHF	TGTGCCAGCAGTTACAAGAAAGGACGCAATTCACCCCTCCACTTT	-	TRBV6-5	-	TRBJ1-6
CASSQGRTNEKLFF	TGTGCCAGCAGCCAAGGGAGGACTAATGAAAAACTGTTTTTT	-	TRBV14	-	TRBJ1-4
CASSVAGAGTGELFF	TGTGCCAGCAGCGTAGCGGGAGCCGGCACCGGGGAGCTGTTTTTT	-	TRBV9	-	TRBJ2-2
CASSEAGNGKLFF	TGTGCCAGCAGTGAGGCAGGGAACGGAAAACTGTTTTTT	-	TRBV2	-	TRBJ1-4
CASSGRAHGTGANVLTF	TGTGCCAGCAGCGGCCGGGCCCACGGCACTGGGGCCAACGTCCTGACTTTC	-	TRBV6-6	few	TRBJ2-6
CASSPTEQNSPLHF	TGTGCCAGCAGCCCGACTGAACAGAATTCACCCCTCCACTTT	-	TRBV3-1	-	TRBJ1-6
CASGTGTGGDNEQFF	TGTGCTAGTGGTACCGGGACAGGGGGAGACAATGAGCAGTTCTTC	TRBD1	TRBV12-5	few	TRBJ2-1
CASSVAGASDTQYF	TGTGCCAGCAGCGTCGCCGGGGCCTCAGATACGCAGTATTTT	-	TRBV9	few	TRBJ2-3
CASSAGTVTGSTNEKLFF	TGCGCCAGCAGCGCCGGGACAGTTACGGGGTCAACTAATGAAAAACTGTTTTTT	TRBD1	TRBV4-3	few	TRBJ1-4
CASSPSPGGNQPQHF	TGTGCCAGCAGCCCCTCCCCGGGGGGCAATCAGCCCCAGCATTTT	-	TRBV6-6	-	TRBJ1-5
CASSEGGPGNTIYF	TGTGCCAGCAGTGAGGGGGGTCCTGGAAACACCATATATTTT	-	TRBV25-1	-	TRBJ1-3
CASSQERGRLKLFF	TGCGCCAGCAGCCAAGAACGGGGGAGATTAAAACTGTTTTTT	-	TRBV4-3	-	TRBJ1-4
CASSQGTSGGNNEQFF	TGCGCCAGCAGCCAAGGGACTAGCGGGGGGAACAATGAGCAGTTCTTC	TRBD2	TRBV4-1	few	TRBJ2-1
CASWRGRRGTDTQYF	TGTGCCAGCTGGAGGGGGCGCCGGGGCACAGATACGCAGTATTTT	-	TRBV6-2/TRBV6-3	few	TRBJ2-3
CSARDRPGGPSETQYF	TGCAGTGCTAGAGATCGACCGGGGGGGCCTAGTGAGACCCAGTACTTC	TRBD2	TRBV20-1	many	TRBJ2-5
CASSLSPFPGARDQETQYF	TGTGCCAGCAGCTTATCACCATTCCCGGGGGCTAGGGACCAAGAGACCCAGTACTTC	-	TRBV7-9	-	TRBJ2-5
CASSRGSSGQETQYF	TGTGCCAGCAGCCGAGGGTCTAGCGGACAAGAGACCCAGTACTTC	TRBD2	TRBV4-2	few	TRBJ2-5
CASSRHGVDEQYF	TGTGCCAGCAGCAGACACGGGGTGGACGAGCAGTACTTC	-	TRBV7-9	many	TRBJ2-7
CASSYRRGQTQYF	TGTGCCAGCAGTTACCGTCGGGGGCAGACCCAGTACTTC	-	TRBV27	-	TRBJ2-5
CASSDPRAPNQPQHF	TGTGCCAGCAGTGACCCCAGGGCGCCCAATCAGCCCCAGCATTTT	-	TRBV25-1	few	TRBJ1-5